These 2 T cell receptor beta chains came from one sample sequenced in a study of OX40 agonist ivuxolimab in advanced cancers. Profiling relied on immunoSEQ multiplex PCR, and the TCRdb table lists in-frame clones only, not all of them. This sample carries around 74,000 clones, over 85% of them seen once, and the ten largest clones take around 2.4%. The starting material was CD4+ or CD8+ T cells sorted from blood, obtained in a trial of the OX40 agonist ivuxolimab. The source of these receptors is an adult with an advanced solid tumor such as melanoma, head and neck, liver or kidney cancer.

This clone came up once. The chain carries TRBV6-6 and TRBJ2-5; D may correspond to TRBD1 or TRBD2 (6 bases each). The CDR3 contains 14 residues. Germline CDR1 reads MNHNY; CDR2 reads SVGAGI (reference sequence). Deletions cut 8 bases from V and 2 bases from J, with 15 bases between. The CDR3 loop is CASLERGPQETQYF. The CDR3 DNA is TGTGCCAGCCTCGAACGGGGGCCACAAGAGACCCAGTACTTC.

The chain has TRBV30 and TRBJ1-2; TRBD1 is a possible D gene (5 bases). Germline values: CDR1 GTSNPN, CDR2 SVGIG (reference sequence). This CDR3 is built from 12 residues. V was trimmed by 4 bases and J by 4 bases, leaving 10 bases between them. As DNA, the CDR3 is TGTGCCTGGACAAGGGGTCCCTATGGCTACACCTTC. Translated: CAWTRGPYGYTF.